Sequencing of this T cell receptor beta chain was carried out in a study of blood T cells in healthy people across ages. Study-wide results and limits: It was the long-lived donors that had more naive CD4+ cells and higher diversity than aged donors. Researchers report that TCR beta diversity correlated strongly with naive T cell percentage. Roughly linearly, TCR beta diversity per million T cells fell as age increased.

Using a J-beta primer mix together with a sample-barcoded 5' primer, a second PCR was run for about 6 to 12 cycles. TCRdb independently ran MiXCR on the 5' RACE reads; one entry per CDR3 protein. The sample holds around 1,600,000 distinct CDR3 sequences, under 55% seen once. This clonotype was recorded a few times. The antigen is unknown. J gave up 7 bases and V 0 bases, and 7 bases lay outside the gene matches. Germline V CDR1 and CDR2: MGHRA, YSYEKL. The CDR3 is made up of 15 amino acids. Each sample had at least 6 million PBMCs isolated. Sequenced input: blood. This TCR derives from a woman younger than 35 in good health. The chain joins TRBV4-1 to TRBJ2-7; 9 bases agree with TRBD1. For the CDR3, the DNA is TGCGCCAGCAGCCAAGACAGGACAGGGGTTGATGAGCAGTACTTC. It is translated as CASSQDRTGVDEQYF.